The T cell receptor (beta chain) described here comes from a study of T cells after yellow fever vaccination. One entry per CDR3 protein, called by TCRdb with MiXCR from the 5' RACE reads. The data contain a few hundred thousand distinct CDR3 sequences, around 8.6% of them seen just once; the ten biggest clones take up about 3.5%. The CDR3 extends over 16 amino acids. V was clipped by 3 bases and J by 0 bases, with 14 bases between them. CDR1 is MGHRA, CDR2 YSYEKL, per germline. The sample holds many counts of this clonotype. The chain links TRBV4-1 to TRBJ1-2; D not resolved. Sequenced here: CD4+ T cells sorted from PBMCs, sampled 5 days after the yellow fever booster vaccination. The receptor was isolated from a man between 18 and 35 years old who received the YFV17D yellow fever vaccine. CDR3 loop: CASSQPTRRSNYGYTF. In DNA, the CDR3 is TGCGCCAGCAGCCAGCCAACCAGGAGATCTAACTATGGCTACACCTTC.